This T cell receptor beta chain was identified during a study of CD8+ T cells in alopecia areata. Overall study context: Tofacitinib therapy took 6 to 18 months; 6 months off drug came after.

CDR3 length: 12 residues. Trimming cost V 1 base and J 5 bases, with 4 bases left between them. Per the germline V gene, CDR1 is MNHNS and CDR2 is SASEGT. As the sequencing template, cDNA was produced by extracting RNA and reverse transcribing it. Sequencing used immunoSEQ multiplex PCR; TCRdb keeps in-frame clones, though not all of them. The table has about 130,000 clones, roughly 58% seen once. In alopecia areata patients, both lesional scalp punch biopsies and peripheral blood were collected. Both CD4+ and CD8+ T cells were separated by sorting PBMCs. This TCR was recovered from a human donor with alopecia areata. V gene TRBV6-1 combines with J gene TRBJ2-3; D unresolved. Specimen: CD4+ T cells sorted from blood, collected at week 0. CDR3 in amino acids: CASSEGRDTQYF. The CDR3 nucleotides are TGTGCCAGCAGTGAAGGAAGAGATACGCAGTATTTT.